This T cell receptor (beta chain) was observed in a study of T cell responses to AZD1222 COVID-19 vaccine. General study findings and limits: Possibly, clonal diversity was underestimated; donors were largely white British and included more females.

Worth noting for this clone: Its antigen is currently unknown.

Produced via immunoSEQ multiplex PCR; TCRdb's table is partial and in-frame only. The table has about 130,000 clones, about 92% seen once. The sample consisted of peripheral blood, taken on day 0 of AZD1222 vaccination. The sequence came from an adult in good health.

The chain's CDR3 is CASSQSPDGASGAFF. The CDR3 nucleotides are TGTGCCAGCAGCCAATCCCCGGACGGGGCGAGTGGAGCTTTCTTT. The chain is built from TRBV3-1 (or the pseudogene TRBV3-2) and TRBJ1-1; tentatively, D is TRBD1 (5 bases). The V and J ends lost 2 bases and 10 bases respectively, with 20 bases between them. The CDR3 spans 15 residues. From germline, CDR1 is LGHDT and CDR2 YNNKEL (reference sequence).